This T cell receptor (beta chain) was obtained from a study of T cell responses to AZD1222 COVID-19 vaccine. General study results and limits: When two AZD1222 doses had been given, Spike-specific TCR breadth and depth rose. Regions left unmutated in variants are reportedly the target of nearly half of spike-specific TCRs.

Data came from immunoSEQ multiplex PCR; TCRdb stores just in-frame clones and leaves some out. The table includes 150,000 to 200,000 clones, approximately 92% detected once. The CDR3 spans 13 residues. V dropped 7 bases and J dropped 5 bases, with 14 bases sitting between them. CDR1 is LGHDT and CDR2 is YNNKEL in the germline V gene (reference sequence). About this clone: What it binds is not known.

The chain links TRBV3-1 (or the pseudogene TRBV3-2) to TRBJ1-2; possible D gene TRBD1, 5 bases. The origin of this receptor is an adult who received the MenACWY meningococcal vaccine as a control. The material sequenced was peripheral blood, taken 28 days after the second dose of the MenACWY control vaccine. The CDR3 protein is CASTPGRRYGYTF. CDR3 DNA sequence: TGTGCCAGCACCCCGGGACGTAGATATGGCTACACCTTC.